This T cell receptor beta chain was sequenced during a study of Ad26.COV2.S vaccination and SARS-CoV-2 variants. Across the study: It was the COV1001 Ad26.COV2.S trial arm that included the donor. Study outcomes and limitations: Whether participants received vaccine or placebo, their non-spike TCR breadth was similar.

The treatment here: approximately 18 received Ad26.COV2.S at low or high dose, single or two shots; about five received placebo; per-sample allocation not given. Sampling was done on day 63 after the first vaccine or placebo injection. Germline V gives CDR1 MGHRA, CDR2 YSYEKL. This CDR3 contains 15 residues. J gave up 6 bases and V 0 bases, and 3 bases lay outside the gene matches. There are a few counts of this clone. Antigen unknown. Measured with immunoSEQ multiplex PCR; TCRdb has only the in-frame clones, and not every one. The sample carries some 290,000 clones, more than 70% recorded once. The specimen comprised peripheral blood, sampled in a trial of Ad26.COV2.S vaccine versus placebo. The chain links TRBV4-1 to TRBJ1-2, with 11 positions matching TRBD1. The origin of this receptor is a person aged 18 to 65 who received the Ad26.COV2.S COVID-19 vaccine or a placebo. This chain's CDR3 is CASSQDGQGAHGYTF. The DNA for the CDR3 is TGCGCCAGCAGCCAAGATGGACAGGGGGCCCATGGCTACACCTTC.